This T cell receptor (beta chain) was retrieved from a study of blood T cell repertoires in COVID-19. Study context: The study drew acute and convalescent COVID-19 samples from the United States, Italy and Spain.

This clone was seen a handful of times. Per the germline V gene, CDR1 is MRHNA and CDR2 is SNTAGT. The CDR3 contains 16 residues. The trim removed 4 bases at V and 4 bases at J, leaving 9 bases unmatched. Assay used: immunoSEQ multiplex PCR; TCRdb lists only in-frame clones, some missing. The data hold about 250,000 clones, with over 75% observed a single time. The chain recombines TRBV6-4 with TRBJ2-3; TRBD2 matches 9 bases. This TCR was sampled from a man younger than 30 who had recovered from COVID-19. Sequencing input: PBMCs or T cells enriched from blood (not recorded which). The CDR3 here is CASSVEIGGGADTQYF. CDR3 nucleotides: TGTGCCAGCAGTGTTGAAATCGGCGGGGGGGCAGATACGCAGTATTTT.